These T cell receptor beta chains were read from a single sample in a study of blood T cell repertoires in COVID-19. Here immunoSEQ multiplex PCR was the method, and the copy in TCRdb shows in-frame clones only, minus some. The sample yields about 220,000 clones, 80% seen once. The sequenced material came from peripheral blood. These receptors all stem from a human donor in a cohort sampled during active COVID-19. The CDR3 runs from the conserved cysteine through the conserved F or W. A D gene is named only where the DNA matches it firmly. Clone size, where shown, is once, few, many, or a class for clones that have expanded.

j_call d_call v_call clone_size cdr3_nt cdr3_aa
TRBJ2-7 NA TRBV30 few TGTGCCTGGAGCCGGGACACTTACGAGCAGTACTTC CAWSRDTYEQYF
TRBJ1-1 NA TRBV4-2 NA TGTGCCAGCAGCCAAGGAGGGGGATTGAACACTGAAGCTTTCTTT CASSQGGGLNTEAFF
TRBJ2-7 NA TRBV5-1 NA TGCGCCAGCAGCTTGGACAGGACCTACGAGCAGTACTTC CASSLDRTYEQYF
TRBJ1-6 NA TRBV7-2 NA TGTGCCAGCAGCTTATTAGACAGTCTCCTCCACTTT CASSLLDSLLHF
TRBJ1-4 TRBD1 TRBV7-6 once TGTGCCAGCAGCTTGGCAGGGGGCAATGAAAAACTGTTTTTT CASSLAGGNEKLFF
TRBJ2-5 TRBD2 TRBV4-2 NA TGTGCCAGCAGCCAAGTGGGAACTAGCGGGGGGAACCAAGAGACCCAGTACTTC CASSQVGTSGGNQETQYF
TRBJ2-2 NA TRBV10-3 NA TGTGCCATCGGTAGCGAGAACACCGGGGAGCTGTTTTTT CAIGSENTGELFF
TRBJ2-7 NA TRBV28 NA TGTGCCAGCAGTCCGATCGGGACGGAGGGTTACGAGCAGTACTTC CASSPIGTEGYEQYF
TRBJ1-2 TRBD1 TRBV28 NA TGTGCCAGCAGCGATACTGGCGGGACAGGGCCCTATGGCTACACCTTC CASSDTGGTGPYGYTF
TRBJ2-1 TRBD2 TRBV28 NA TGTGCCAGCGGCACGTCGTGGACTAGCGCGGGGAATGAGCAGTTCTTC CASGTSWTSAGNEQFF
TRBJ2-2 TRBD2 TRBV7-9 NA TGTGCCAGCAGCTCTCTAGCGGGAGGGACCGGGGAGCTGTTTTTT CASSSLAGGTGELFF
TRBJ2-7 TRBD1 TRBV13 NA TGTGCCAGCAGCTTAGGACAGGGGGCCTCCTACGAGCAGTACTTC CASSLGQGASYEQYF
TRBJ1-2 NA TRBV2 NA TGTGCCAGCAGTGGGACAAACTATGGCTACACCTTC CASSGTNYGYTF
TRBJ2-1 TRBD1 TRBV5-1 NA TGCGCCAGCAGCACGGGGACAGACCTATACAATGAGCAGTTCTTC CASSTGTDLYNEQFF
TRBJ1-4 TRBD1 TRBV9 NA TGTGCCAGCAGCCCCCACCAGGGACAGGGAGAAAAACTGTTTTTT CASSPHQGQGEKLFF
TRBJ1-1 NA TRBV3-1/TRBV3-2 NA TGTGCCAGCAGCCAAGAAGGCGCGGGGCACTTGAACACTGAAGCTTTCTTT CASSQEGAGHLNTEAFF
TRBJ1-3 NA TRBV7-2 NA TGTGCCAGCAGCTTAACAGGAGAGTCTGGAAACACCATATATTTT CASSLTGESGNTIYF
TRBJ1-2 TRBD1 TRBV28 NA TGTGCCTCTTCGACAGGGGCATATGGCTACACCTTC CASSTGAYGYTF
TRBJ2-2 NA TRBV19 NA TGTGCCAGTAGTATGTTTTCTGGGACATCGAACACCGGGGAGCTGTTTTTT CASSMFSGTSNTGELFF
TRBJ1-2 NA TRBV7-9 NA TGTGCCAGCAGCTTAGGGCATGGCTACACCTTC CASSLGHGYTF
TRBJ1-2 TRBD1 TRBV12-3/TRBV12-4 NA TGTGCCAGCAGTCCGGACAGGGACTATGGCTACACCTTC CASSPDRDYGYTF
TRBJ2-4 TRBD1 TRBV7-9 NA TGTGCCAGCAGCACCGTAACAGGGGGCGTCGGGGAAAAAAACATTCAGTACTTC CASSTVTGGVGEKNIQYF
TRBJ1-6 NA TRBV5-5 NA TGTGCCAGCAGCCCGGAAGGGGGGGATTCACCCCTCCACTTT CASSPEGGDSPLHF
TRBJ1-2 TRBD1 TRBV7-2 NA TGTGCCAGCAGCTACCTGACAGGGCGGTTGAACTATGGCTACACCTTC CASSYLTGRLNYGYTF
TRBJ1-5 NA TRBV18 NA TGTGCCAGCTCACCACGAGGGGGAGGCAATCAGCCCCAGCATTTT CASSPRGGGNQPQHF
TRBJ1-5 NA TRBV5-5 NA TGTGCCAGCAGCTTGGCAGGGAATAGCAATCAGCCCCAGCATTTT CASSLAGNSNQPQHF
TRBJ2-3 TRBD2 TRBV11-2 few TGTGCCAGCAGTACGCTAGCGGGAGGGGCAGATACGCAGTATTTT CASSTLAGGADTQYF
TRBJ1-1 TRBD1 TRBV4-1 NA TGCGCCAGCAGCCAAGCATCGGACAGGGGGAACACTGAAGCTTTCTTT CASSQASDRGNTEAFF
TRBJ1-1 NA TRBV3-1/TRBV3-2 NA TGTGCCAGCAGCCAACGAGTGAACACTGAAGCTTTCTTT CASSQRVNTEAFF
TRBJ1-1 TRBD1 TRBV28 NA TGTGCCAGCAGTATAAGACCGGACAGGGGGGTTGAAGCTTTCTTT CASSIRPDRGVEAFF
TRBJ1-1 TRBD1 TRBV6-2/TRBV6-3 once TGTGCCAGCAGTTACTCCATCCTAGGGGCAGGGGGCACTGAAGCTTTCTTT CASSYSILGAGGTEAFF
TRBJ2-5 TRBD2 TRBV11-2 NA TGTGCCAGCAGCTTACCTTCGGGACTAGCGGAACATAGGGAGACCCAGTACTTC CASSLPSGLAEHRETQYF
TRBJ2-2 NA TRBV7-2 NA TGTGCCAGCAGCTTAAGTAGCGCGAACACCGGGGAGCTGTTTTTT CASSLSSANTGELFF
TRBJ1-5 NA TRBV6-2/TRBV6-3 NA TGTGCCAGCAGTTACTCGACAGGCCATCAGCCCCAGCATTTT CASSYSTGHQPQHF
TRBJ1-2 TRBD1 TRBV12-3/TRBV12-4 NA TGTGCCAGCAGCCCGGGACAGGGGTATGGCTACACCTTC CASSPGQGYGYTF
TRBJ2-2 TRBD1 TRBV14 NA TGTGCCAGCAGCCAGAGACGATCCGGGACAGGGAACACCGGGGAGCTGTTTTTT CASSQRRSGTGNTGELFF
TRBJ1-5 TRBD1 TRBV30 NA TGTGCCTGGAGTCAGGGGGAGTTGAGCAATCAGCCCCAGCATTTT CAWSQGELSNQPQHF